The 26 T cell receptor beta chains reported below all come from one sample, sequenced in a study of blood T cells in healthy people across ages (dated by TCRdb to about 2015). Receptors were amplified or captured by 5' RACE. The instrument given in TCRdb is Illumina HiSeq 2500. A second roughly 6 to 12 cycle PCR used a sample-barcoded 5' primer and a J-beta primer mix. The public reads were quality trimmed at Q25 with fastp and then assembled into clones with MiXCR by TCRdb, keeping productive beta chains. Identical CDR3 proteins give one entry, which carries the most common genes and DNA. The sample profile shows 1,500,000 or so distinct CDR3 sequences; less than 45% of them were found once. The biggest ten clones account for over 3.5% of the sample. Source material: blood. The receptors were gathered from a woman between 18 and 30 years old in good health.

This clonotype was seen more than once but under ten times. V is TRBV10-3 and J is TRBJ1-4, with 7 bases aligning to TRBD1. The CDR3 is made up of 15 amino acids. Trimming removed 3 bases from V and 5 bases from J; junction bases left unmatched: 6. Germline CDR1 ENHRY, CDR2 SYGVKD. The CDR3: CAISDPGQPNEKLFF. The CDR3 DNA sequence: TGTGCCATCAGTGACCCGGGACAGCCAAATGAAAAACTGTTTTTT.

This clonotype was found a few times. The genes are TRBV7-2 and TRBJ2-6; D perhaps matches TRBD2 (6 bases). The germline V gene has CDR1 SGHTA and CDR2 FQGNSA. V was shortened by 2 bases and J by 3 bases, with 17 bases between the two germline ends. The CDR3 loop spans 18 amino acids. The CDR3 coding sequence is TGTGCCAGCAGCTTAAAGGGAGTGAAGGGAGGTGGGGCCAACGTCCTGACTTTC. It is translated as CASSLKGVKGGGANVLTF.

This chain joins TRBV28 and TRBJ2-1, with 10 bases lining up with TRBD2. Germline trimming cut 5 bases from V and 14 bases from J; bases unmatched to any gene: 9. CDR1 MDHEN and CDR2 SYDVKM come from the germline V gene. The CDR3 has 13 residues. The CDR3 region has the DNA TGTGCCAGCAGTACCTCGGCGAGCGGGAGGGAGTTCTTC. Residues: CASSTSASGREFF.

A few counts support this clonotype. The chain joins TRBV28 to TRBJ2-1; TRBD2 aligns across 7 bases. The length of the CDR3 is 16 residues. Germline loops: CDR1 MDHEN, CDR2 SYDVKM. The V and J ends lost 7 bases and 8 bases, in that order; junction bases with no gene match: 17. This CDR3 is CASTLMGGKDLDEQFF. CDR3 coding DNA: TGTGCCAGCACCCTTATGGGGGGGAAGGATCTTGATGAGCAGTTCTTC.

This clonotype has a handful of counts. The V gene is TRBV2, the J gene TRBJ2-3, with 8 bases aligning to TRBD2. The CDR3 length is 17 residues. CDR1 is SNHLY, CDR2 FYNNEI, per germline. Losses at the gene ends were 5 bases for V and 3 bases for J; bases not matched to a gene: 13. As DNA, the CDR3 is TGTGCCAGCAGTATAGGACTAGCTACAGCGGGGACAGATACGCAGTATTTT. Translation: CASSIGLATAGTDTQYF.

Here the CDR3 DNA reads TGTGCCAGCGGCGGCCTTAGCTACACCTTC. It specifies CASGGLSYTF. J is TRBJ1-2 and V is TRBV9; no clear D gene. V lost 7 bases, J lost 9 bases, and 10 bases lay in between. The CDR3 runs 10 residues. Germline CDR1 and CDR2: SGDLS and YYNGEE.

This sequence joins TRBV6-2 or TRBV6-3 and TRBJ1-2, with TRBD1 matching 9 bases. CDR1 and CDR2 from the germline V gene are MNHEY and SVGEGT. CDR3 length equals 15 residues. The V and J ends lost 10 bases and 4 bases, in that order; junction bases with no gene match: 13. The CDR3 is CATMDGTGTRYGYTF. The CDR3 DNA reads TGTGCCACCATGGACGGGACAGGGACGCGCTATGGCTACACCTTC.

The J gene is TRBJ1-2, the V gene TRBV20-1; no clear D. The germline gives CDR1 DFQATT, CDR2 SNEGSKA (reference sequence). The CDR3 totals 8 residues. With 7 bases removed from V and 10 bases from J, the gap between germline ends came to 7 bases. CDR3 residues: CSDRAYTF. Here the CDR3 DNA reads TGCAGTGATCGGGCCTACACCTTC.

In its sample, this clonotype was seen once. The V and J genes are TRBV2 and TRBJ1-1; 7 bases match TRBD1. The CDR3 totals 17 residues. V shed 4 bases, J shed 5 bases, and the junction held 16 bases outside the gene matches. CDR1 and CDR2 from the germline V gene are SNHLY and FYNNEI. The DNA for the CDR3 is TGTGCCAGCAGTGTAAGGAACAGGGGAGTATCAGGGACTGAAGCTTTCTTT. Translation: CASSVRNRGVSGTEAFF.

The rearrangement links TRBV19 to TRBJ2-7, with 9 bases lining up with TRBD1. Germline V gene sequence: CDR1 LNHDA, CDR2 SQIVND (reference sequence). V was clipped by 1 base and J by 7 bases; unmatched bases: 23. The CDR3 contains 20 residues. CDR3 amino acids: CASSIANRDRAIVGHNEQYF. As DNA, the CDR3 is TGTGCCAGTAGTATAGCTAACCGGGACAGGGCGATTGTGGGCCACAATGAGCAGTACTTC.

This clonotype was seen a few times. The chain recombines TRBV20-1 with TRBJ1-5; D unclear. CDR1 is DFQATT and CDR2 is SNEGSKA in the germline V gene (reference sequence). V lost 2 bases and J lost 1, with 6 bases in between. The CDR3 totals 13 residues. In DNA, the CDR3 is TGCAGTGCTAGACGGGCCAGCAATCAGCCCCAGCATTTT. This codes for CSARRASNQPQHF.

V is TRBV20-1 and J is TRBJ1-1; 9 bases are shared with TRBD1. V shed 4 bases and J 3 bases; nucleotides not matched to a gene: 6. The germline V gene encodes CDR1 DFQATT and CDR2 SNEGSKA (reference sequence). CDR3 length equals 14 residues. Written as DNA, the CDR3 is TGCAGTGCTACGAGCGACAGGGGGGACACTGAAGCTTTCTTT. Its protein product is CSATSDRGDTEAFF.

The sample holds a few counts of this clonotype. The chain links TRBV25-1 to TRBJ1-5; TRBD1 agrees at 10 bases. CDR3 length: 16 amino acids. V dropped 4 bases and J dropped 5; count of bases not matched to a gene: 8. Germline CDR1 reads MGHDK; CDR2 reads SYGVNS. This CDR3 reads CASSVSGTGDDQPQHF. In DNA form, the CDR3 reads TGTGCCAGCAGTGTTTCCGGGACAGGGGACGATCAGCCCCAGCATTTT. Filled out from reference TRBV25-1 and TRBJ1-5, the complete variable domain reads EADIYQTPRYLVIGTGKKITLECSQTMGHDKMYWYQQDPGMELHLIHYSYGVNSTEKGDLSSESTVSRIRTEHFPLTLESARPSHTSQYLCASSVSGTGDDQPQHFGDGTRLSIL.

A few counts support this clonotype. The chain recombines TRBV12-3 or TRBV12-4 with TRBJ2-1; 9 nucleotides align to TRBD2. The CDR3 runs 12 residues. V lost 8 bases, J lost 7 bases, and 3 bases stayed unmatched. Here the CDR3 reads CASGGLANEQFF. The CDR3 DNA reads TGTGCCAGCGGGGGACTAGCTAATGAGCAGTTCTTC.

This chain joins TRBV20-1 and TRBJ2-4; D tentatively fits TRBD1 or TRBD2 (6 bases each). CDR1 is DFQATT, CDR2 SNEGSKA, per germline (reference sequence). Trimming stripped 4 bases from V and 9 bases from J, with 13 bases between. CDR3 length equals 12 residues. In nucleotides, the CDR3 is TGCAGTGCTATAGGGGGGACCGGCATTCAGTACTTC. Translated: CSAIGGTGIQYF.

The V and J genes are TRBV5-1 and TRBJ2-1, with D possibly TRBD2 on 5 matching bases. CDR3 length equals 14 residues. Germline CDR1 SGHRS, CDR2 YFSETQ. V was shortened by 4 bases and J by 4 bases, with 12 bases between the two germline ends. In DNA form, the CDR3 reads TGCGCCAGCAGCGAGGACTGGGTATACAATGAGCAGTTCTTC. Translation gives CASSEDWVYNEQFF.

This clonotype was detected a few times. The chain carries TRBV7-9 and TRBJ1-4; D not certain. This CDR3 spans 14 amino acids. V was clipped by 5 bases and J by 6 bases, with 13 bases between them. Germline lookup yields CDR1 SEHNR and CDR2 FQNEAQ (reference sequence). CDR3 nucleotide sequence: TGTGCCAGCAGCCCCGTCCGGATCGATGAAAAACTGTTTTTT. Residues: CASSPVRIDEKLFF.

This chain uses TRBV29-1 with TRBJ2-7; TRBD2 agrees at 9 bases. The V gene's germline CDR1 is SQVTM and CDR2 ANQGSEA. There are 15 residues in the CDR3. The ends lost 3 bases at V and 7 bases at J; junction bases unmatched: 13. Here the CDR3 reads CSVEGGTSSYNEQYF. CDR3 sequence (DNA): TGCAGCGTTGAGGGAGGGACTAGCTCCTACAATGAGCAGTACTTC.

This chain uses TRBV20-1 with TRBJ1-1; D call uncertain. This CDR3 is built from 15 residues. Germline loops: CDR1 DFQATT, CDR2 SNEGSKA (reference sequence). Trimming pared 2 bases from V and 3 bases from J, leaving 16 bases between. In DNA, the CDR3 is TGCAGTGCTAGAAATTTGGACGACTTAGACACTGAAGCTTTCTTT. Translated, it gives CSARNLDDLDTEAFF.

This clonotype was counted between two and nine times. The gene calls are TRBV30 and TRBJ1-5; 8 nucleotides match TRBD1. Germline values: CDR1 GTSNPN, CDR2 SVGIG (reference sequence). This CDR3 spans 18 amino acids. After removal of 3 bases from V and 1 base from J, the junction contained 14 bases not matched to a gene. This CDR3 is CAWSPVGRGLSSNQPQHF. DNA of the CDR3: TGTGCCTGGAGCCCCGTCGGCAGGGGGCTAAGCAGCAATCAGCCCCAGCATTTT.

This clonotype was counted between two and nine times. The rearrangement uses TRBV20-1 and TRBJ1-5; perhaps TRBD1 as D (6 bases). Trimming took off 6 bases at V and 3 bases at J, with 12 bases between the two ends. The germline V gene encodes CDR1 DFQATT and CDR2 SNEGSKA (reference sequence). The CDR3 covers 13 residues. The CDR3 sequence: CSAPGQPNQPQHF. The CDR3 nucleotides are TGCAGTGCCCCCGGACAGCCCAATCAGCCCCAGCATTTT.

V and J are TRBV29-1 and TRBJ2-3, with 8 bases aligning to TRBD1. The CDR3 extends over 14 amino acids. J gave up 1 base and V 5 bases, and 5 bases lay outside the gene matches. Germline CDR1 is SQVTM and CDR2 is ANQGSEA. CDR3 nucleotide sequence: TGCAGCGTTTCGACAGGGGTAGGCACAGATACGCAGTATTTT. Translating it yields CSVSTGVGTDTQYF.

This chain links TRBV20-1 with TRBJ1-2; 8 positions match TRBD1. The CDR3 has 15 residues. V lost 6 bases to trimming and J lost 4 bases; unmatched junction nucleotides: 13. Per germline, CDR1 DFQATT and CDR2 SNEGSKA (reference sequence). The CDR3 loop reads CSAGGRTDRGYGYTF. The CDR3 bases are TGCAGTGCAGGTGGACGAACCGACAGGGGCTATGGCTACACCTTC.

This clonotype was observed a single time. This chain uses TRBV10-3 with TRBJ1-3, with D perhaps matching TRBD1 (6 bases). V was pared by 10 bases and J by 2 bases, with 15 bases between. The CDR3 length is 14 residues. Germline-derived CDR1 and CDR2 are ENHRY and SYGVKD. This CDR3 reads CASTEDRAGNTIYF. The DNA of the CDR3 is TGTGCCAGCACGGAGGACAGAGCTGGAAACACCATATATTTT.

Only a few counts were recorded for this clonotype. J is TRBJ1-2 and V is TRBV15; D uncertain. This CDR3 is 15 amino acids long. Trimming cost V 1 base and J 3 bases, with 12 bases left between them. CDR1 is LNHNV and CDR2 is YYDKDF in the germline V gene (reference sequence). Here the CDR3 reads CATSRGEGRDYGYTF. CDR3 nucleotide sequence: TGTGCCACCAGCAGAGGTGAAGGGAGAGACTATGGCTACACCTTC.

The chain links TRBV6-1 to TRBJ2-7; TRBD2 aligns across 7 bases. V lost 6 bases, J lost 0 bases, and 8 bases stayed unmatched. Germline values: CDR1 MNHNS, CDR2 SASEGT. CDR3 length: 15 residues. CDR3 amino acids: CASRTGRGTSYEQYF. In DNA form, the CDR3 reads TGTGCCAGCAGGACGGGGAGGGGTACCTCCTACGAGCAGTACTTC.